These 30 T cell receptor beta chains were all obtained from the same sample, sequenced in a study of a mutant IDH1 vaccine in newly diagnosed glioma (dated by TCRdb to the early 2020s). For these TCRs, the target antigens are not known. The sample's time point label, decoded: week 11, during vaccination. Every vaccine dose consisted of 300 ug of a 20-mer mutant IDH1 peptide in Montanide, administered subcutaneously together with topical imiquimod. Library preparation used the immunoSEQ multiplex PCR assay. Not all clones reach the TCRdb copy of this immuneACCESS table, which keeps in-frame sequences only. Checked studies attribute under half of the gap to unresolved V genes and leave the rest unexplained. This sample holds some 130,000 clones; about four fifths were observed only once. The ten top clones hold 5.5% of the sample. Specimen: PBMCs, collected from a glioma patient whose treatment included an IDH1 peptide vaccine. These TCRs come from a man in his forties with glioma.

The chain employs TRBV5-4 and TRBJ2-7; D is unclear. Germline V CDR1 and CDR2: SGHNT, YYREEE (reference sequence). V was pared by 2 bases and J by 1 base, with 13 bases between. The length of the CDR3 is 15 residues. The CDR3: CASSFGTIPSYEQYF. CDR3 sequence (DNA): TGTGCCAGCAGCTTTGGAACAATACCTTCCTACGAGCAGTACTTC.

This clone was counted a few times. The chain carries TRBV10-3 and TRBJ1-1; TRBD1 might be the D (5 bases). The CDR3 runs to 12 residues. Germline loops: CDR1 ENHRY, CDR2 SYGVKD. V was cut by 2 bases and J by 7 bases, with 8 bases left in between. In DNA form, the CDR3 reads TGTGCCATCAGTGAGCGGGGGGTTGAAGCTTTCTTT. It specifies CAISERGVEAFF.

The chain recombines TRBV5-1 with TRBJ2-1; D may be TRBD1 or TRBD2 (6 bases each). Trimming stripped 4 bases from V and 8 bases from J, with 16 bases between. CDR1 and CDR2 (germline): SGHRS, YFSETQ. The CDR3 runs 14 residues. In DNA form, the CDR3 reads TGCGCCAGCAGCCTAGGGGGGAGTGGCGATGAGCAGTTCTTC. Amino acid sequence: CASSLGGSGDEQFF.

CDR3 region: CASSGVGRDGYTF. CDR3 DNA sequence: TGTGCCAGCAGCGGAGTCGGACGAGATGGCTACACCTTC. This chain links TRBV11-2 with TRBJ1-2; D is undetermined. Trimming removed 5 bases from V and 6 bases from J, with 13 bases in between. The CDR3 is 13 amino acids. CDR1 is SGHAT and CDR2 is FQNNGV in the germline V gene.

The CDR3 is CASSLRGGTGHSGANVLTF. CDR3 bases: TGTGCCAGTAGCCTCCGGGGGGGGACAGGGCACTCTGGGGCCAACGTCCTGACTTTC. This rearrangement joins TRBV19 to TRBJ2-6, with D maybe TRBD1 (9 bases). This CDR3 has 19 amino acids. Germline-derived CDR1 and CDR2 are LNHDA and SQIVND (reference sequence). V was cut by 6 bases and J by 0 bases, with 21 bases left in between.

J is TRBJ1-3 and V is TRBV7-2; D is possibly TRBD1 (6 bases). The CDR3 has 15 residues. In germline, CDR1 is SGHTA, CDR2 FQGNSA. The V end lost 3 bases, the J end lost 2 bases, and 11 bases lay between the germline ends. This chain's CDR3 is CASSLEQGTGNTIYF. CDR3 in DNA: TGTGCCAGCAGCTTGGAACAGGGTACTGGAAACACCATATATTTT.

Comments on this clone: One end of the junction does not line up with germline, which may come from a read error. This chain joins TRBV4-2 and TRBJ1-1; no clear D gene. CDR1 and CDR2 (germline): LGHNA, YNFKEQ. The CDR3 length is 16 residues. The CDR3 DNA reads TGTGCCAGCAGCCAAGATCTGGGCGCTTCGAACGCTGAAGCTTTCTTT. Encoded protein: CASSQDLGASNAEAFF.

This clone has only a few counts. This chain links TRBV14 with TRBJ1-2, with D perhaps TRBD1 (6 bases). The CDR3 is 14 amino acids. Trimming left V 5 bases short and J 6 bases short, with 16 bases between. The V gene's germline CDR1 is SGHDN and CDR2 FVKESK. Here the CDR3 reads CASSEGQRWDGYTF. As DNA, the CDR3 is TGTGCCAGCAGCGAAGGACAGAGATGGGATGGCTACACCTTC. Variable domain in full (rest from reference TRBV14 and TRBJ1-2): EAGVTQFPSHSVIEKGQTVTLRCDPISGHDNLYWYRRVMGKEIKFLLHFVKESKQDESGMPNNRFLAERTGGTYSTLKVQPAELEDSGVYFCASSEGQRWDGYTFGSGTRLTVV.

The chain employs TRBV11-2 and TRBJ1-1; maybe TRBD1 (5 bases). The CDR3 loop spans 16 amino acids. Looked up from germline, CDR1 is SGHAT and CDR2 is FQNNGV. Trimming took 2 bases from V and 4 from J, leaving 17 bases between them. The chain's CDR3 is CASSLPGLAPSTEAFF. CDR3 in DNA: TGTGCCAGCAGCTTACCAGGGCTGGCGCCGAGCACTGAAGCTTTCTTT.

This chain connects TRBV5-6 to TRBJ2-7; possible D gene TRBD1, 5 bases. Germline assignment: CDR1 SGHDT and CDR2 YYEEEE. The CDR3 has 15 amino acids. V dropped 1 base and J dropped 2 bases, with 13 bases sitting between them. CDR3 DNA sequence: TGTGCCAGCAGCTTGCCAGGGCCGGGTGCCTACGAGCAGTACTTC. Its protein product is CASSLPGPGAYEQYF.

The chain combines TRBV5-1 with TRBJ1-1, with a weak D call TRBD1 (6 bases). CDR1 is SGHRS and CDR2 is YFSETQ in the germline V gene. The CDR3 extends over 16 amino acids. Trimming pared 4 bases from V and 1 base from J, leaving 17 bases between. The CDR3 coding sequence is TGCGCCAGCAGCCCACGCCCGACAGGACGGAACACTGAAGCTTTCTTT. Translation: CASSPRPTGRNTEAFF.

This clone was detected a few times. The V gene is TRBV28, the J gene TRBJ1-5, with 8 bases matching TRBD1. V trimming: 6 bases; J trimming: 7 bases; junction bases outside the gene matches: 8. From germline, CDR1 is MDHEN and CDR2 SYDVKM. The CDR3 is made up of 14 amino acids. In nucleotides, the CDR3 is TGTGCCAGCAGCAGGGACAGGCCAGAGCAGCCCCAGCATTTT. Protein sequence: CASSRDRPEQPQHF.

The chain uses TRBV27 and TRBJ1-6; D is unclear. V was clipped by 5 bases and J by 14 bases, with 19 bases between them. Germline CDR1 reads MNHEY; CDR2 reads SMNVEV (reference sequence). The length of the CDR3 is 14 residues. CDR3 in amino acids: CASSPYEPAYTLHF. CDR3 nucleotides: TGTGCCAGCAGTCCCTACGAACCCGCCTACACCCTCCACTTT.

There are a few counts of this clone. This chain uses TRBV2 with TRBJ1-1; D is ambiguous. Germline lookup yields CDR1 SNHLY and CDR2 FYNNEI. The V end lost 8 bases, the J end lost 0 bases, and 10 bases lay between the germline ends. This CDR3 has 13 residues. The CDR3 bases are TGTGCCAGCGGGAGGAACATGAACACTGAAGCTTTCTTT. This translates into CASGRNMNTEAFF. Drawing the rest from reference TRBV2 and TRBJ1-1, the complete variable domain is EPEVTQTPSHQVTQMGQEVILRCVPISNHLYFYWYRQILGQKVEFLVSFYNNEISEKSEIFDDQFSVERPDGSNFTLKIRSTKLEDSAMYFCASGRNMNTEAFFGQGTRLTVV.

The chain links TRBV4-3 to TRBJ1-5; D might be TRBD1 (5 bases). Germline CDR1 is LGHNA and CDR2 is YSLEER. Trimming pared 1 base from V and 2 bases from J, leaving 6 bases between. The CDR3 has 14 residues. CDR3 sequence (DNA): TGCGCCAGCAGCCAAGTACAGGGCAATCAGCCCCAGCATTTT. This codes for CASSQVQGNQPQHF.

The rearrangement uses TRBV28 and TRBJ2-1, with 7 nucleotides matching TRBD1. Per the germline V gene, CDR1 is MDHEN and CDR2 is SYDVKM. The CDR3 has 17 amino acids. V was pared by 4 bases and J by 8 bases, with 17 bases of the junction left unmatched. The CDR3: CASSYPAGGRMLDEQFF. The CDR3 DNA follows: TGTGCCAGCAGTTACCCCGCAGGGGGACGGATGTTGGATGAGCAGTTCTTC.

The DNA for the CDR3 is TGCGCCAGCAGCCAAACACAGGGAATAAAGAACACCGGGGAGCTGTTTTTT. Translation: CASSQTQGIKNTGELFF. The chain employs TRBV5-1 and TRBJ2-2; tentative D call: TRBD1 (6 bases). CDR3 length equals 17 residues. The V gene's germline CDR1 is SGHRS and CDR2 YFSETQ. V shed 4 bases and J shed 1 base, with 17 bases lying between them.

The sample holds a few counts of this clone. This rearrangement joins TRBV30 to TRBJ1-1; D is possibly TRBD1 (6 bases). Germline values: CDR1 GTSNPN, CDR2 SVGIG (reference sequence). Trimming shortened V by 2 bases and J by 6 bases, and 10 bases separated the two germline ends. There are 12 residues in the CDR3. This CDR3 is CAWSSRGAEAFF. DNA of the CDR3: TGTGCCTGGAGTTCCAGGGGAGCTGAAGCTTTCTTT.

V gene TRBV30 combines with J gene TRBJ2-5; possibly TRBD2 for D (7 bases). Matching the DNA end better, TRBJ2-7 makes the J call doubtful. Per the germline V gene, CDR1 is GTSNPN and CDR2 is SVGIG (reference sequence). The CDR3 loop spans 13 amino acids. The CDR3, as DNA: TGTGCCTGGAGTCTCCGGGGGGCCCACGAGCAGTACTTC. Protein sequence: CAWSLRGAHEQYF.

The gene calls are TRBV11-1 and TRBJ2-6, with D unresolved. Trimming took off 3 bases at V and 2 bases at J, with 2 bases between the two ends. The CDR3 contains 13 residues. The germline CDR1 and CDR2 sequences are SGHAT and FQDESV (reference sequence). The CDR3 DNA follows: TGTGCCAGCAGCTTCCCTGGGGCCAACGTCCTGACTTTC. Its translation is CASSFPGANVLTF.

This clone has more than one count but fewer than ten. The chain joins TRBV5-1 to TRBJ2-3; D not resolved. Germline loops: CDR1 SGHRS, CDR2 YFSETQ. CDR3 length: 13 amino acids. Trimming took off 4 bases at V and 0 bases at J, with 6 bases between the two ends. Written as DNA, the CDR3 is TGCGCCAGCAGCCGTAGGAGCACAGATACGCAGTATTTT. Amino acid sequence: CASSRRSTDTQYF.

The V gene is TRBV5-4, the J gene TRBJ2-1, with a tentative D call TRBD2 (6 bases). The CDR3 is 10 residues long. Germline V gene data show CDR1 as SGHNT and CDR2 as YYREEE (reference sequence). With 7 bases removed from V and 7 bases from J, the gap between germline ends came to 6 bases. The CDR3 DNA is TGTGCCAGCGGGGGGAATGAGCAGTTCTTC. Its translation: CASGGNEQFF.

CDR3 sequence reads: CASSLPSGYEQYF. The CDR3 region has the DNA TGTGCCAGCAGCCTCCCTAGCGGCTACGAGCAGTACTTC. The chain joins TRBV5-6 to TRBJ2-7; 7 nucleotides align to TRBD2. Germline V gives CDR1 SGHDT, CDR2 YYEEEE. V gave up 4 bases and J gave up 3 bases; unmatched junction bases: 4. The CDR3 is made up of 13 amino acids.

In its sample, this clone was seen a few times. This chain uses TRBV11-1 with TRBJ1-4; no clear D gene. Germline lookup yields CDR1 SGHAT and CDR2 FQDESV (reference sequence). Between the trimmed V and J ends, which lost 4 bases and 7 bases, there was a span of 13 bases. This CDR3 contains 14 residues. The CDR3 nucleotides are TGTGCCAGCAGCTACAGCCAGCGGGGTGAAAAACTGTTTTTT. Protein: CASSYSQRGEKLFF. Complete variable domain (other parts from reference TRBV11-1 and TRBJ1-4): EAEVAQSPRYKITEKSQAVAFWCDPISGHATLYWYRQILGQGPELLVQFQDESVVDDSQLPKDRFSAERLKGVDSTLKIQPAELGDSAMYLCASSYSQRGEKLFFGSGTQLSVL.

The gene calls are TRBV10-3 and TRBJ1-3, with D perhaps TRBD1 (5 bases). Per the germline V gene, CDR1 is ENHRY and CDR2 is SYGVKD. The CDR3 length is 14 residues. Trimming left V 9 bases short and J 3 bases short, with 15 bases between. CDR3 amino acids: CAIMPGASGNTIYF. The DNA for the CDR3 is TGTGCCATTATGCCTGGGGCGAGTGGAAACACCATATATTTT.

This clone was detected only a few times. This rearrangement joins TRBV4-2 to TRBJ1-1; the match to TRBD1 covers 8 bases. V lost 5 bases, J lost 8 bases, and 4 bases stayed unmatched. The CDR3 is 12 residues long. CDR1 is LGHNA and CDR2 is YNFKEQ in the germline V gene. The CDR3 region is CASSVDRGEAFF. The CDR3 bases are TGTGCCAGCAGCGTAGACAGGGGAGAAGCTTTCTTT.

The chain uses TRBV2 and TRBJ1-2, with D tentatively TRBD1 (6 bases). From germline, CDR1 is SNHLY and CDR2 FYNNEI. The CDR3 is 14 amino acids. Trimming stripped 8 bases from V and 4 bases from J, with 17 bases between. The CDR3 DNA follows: TGTGCCAGCTCCTCTAAAGGGGGACCCTATGGCTACACCTTC. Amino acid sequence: CASSSKGGPYGYTF.

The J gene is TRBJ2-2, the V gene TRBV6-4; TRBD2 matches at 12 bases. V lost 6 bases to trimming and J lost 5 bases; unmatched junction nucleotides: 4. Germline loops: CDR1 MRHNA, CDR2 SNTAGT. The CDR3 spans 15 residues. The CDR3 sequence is CASSLGLAGTGELFF. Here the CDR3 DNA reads TGTGCCAGCAGCCTAGGACTAGCGGGGACCGGGGAGCTGTTTTTT.

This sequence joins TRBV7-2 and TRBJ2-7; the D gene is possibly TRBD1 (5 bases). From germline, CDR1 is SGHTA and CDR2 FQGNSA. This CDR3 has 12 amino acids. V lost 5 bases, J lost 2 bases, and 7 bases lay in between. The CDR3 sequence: CASSVTAYEQYF. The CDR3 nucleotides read TGTGCCAGCAGCGTGACAGCCTACGAGCAGTACTTC.

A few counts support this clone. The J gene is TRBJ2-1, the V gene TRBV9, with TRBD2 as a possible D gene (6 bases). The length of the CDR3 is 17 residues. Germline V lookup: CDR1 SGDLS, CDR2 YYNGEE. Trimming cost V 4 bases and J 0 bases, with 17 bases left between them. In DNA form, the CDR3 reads TGTGCCAGCAGCACCCCGAGGTCCGGGAGCTCCTACAATGAGCAGTTCTTC. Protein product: CASSTPRSGSSYNEQFF. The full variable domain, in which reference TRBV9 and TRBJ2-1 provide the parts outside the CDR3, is DSGVTQTPKHLITATGQRVTLRCSPRSGDLSVYWYQQSLDQGLQFLIQYYNGEERAKGNILERFSAQQFPDLHSELNLSSLELGDSALYFCASSTPRSGSSYNEQFFGPGTRLTVL.